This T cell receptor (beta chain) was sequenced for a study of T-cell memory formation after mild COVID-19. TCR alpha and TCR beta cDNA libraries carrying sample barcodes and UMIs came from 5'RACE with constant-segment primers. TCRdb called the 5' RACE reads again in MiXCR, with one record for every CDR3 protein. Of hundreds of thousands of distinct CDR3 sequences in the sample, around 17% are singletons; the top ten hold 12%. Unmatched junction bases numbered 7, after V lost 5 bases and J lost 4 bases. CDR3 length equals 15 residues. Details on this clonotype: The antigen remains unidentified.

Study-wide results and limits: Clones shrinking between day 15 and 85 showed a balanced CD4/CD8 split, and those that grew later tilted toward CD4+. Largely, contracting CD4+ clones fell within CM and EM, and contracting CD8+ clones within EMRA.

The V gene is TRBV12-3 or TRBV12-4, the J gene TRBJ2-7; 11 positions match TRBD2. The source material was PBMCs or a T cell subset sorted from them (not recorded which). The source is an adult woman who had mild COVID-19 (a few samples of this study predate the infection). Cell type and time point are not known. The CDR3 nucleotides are TGTGCCAGCAGTCTTAGCGGGGGGGCCTCATACGAGCAGTACTTC. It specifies CASSLSGGASYEQYF.